A selection of T cell receptor beta chains follows, all from one sample in a study of cytomegalovirus exposure and HLA in healthy donors. Libraries were prepared by immunoSEQ multiplex PCR; TCRdb keeps only in-frame clonotypes and omits some of them. This sample has around 140,000 clones, with about 73% found just once. Sequencing used PBMCs. These receptors were taken from a woman aged 55-70 years in good health and CMV-seropositive. The CDR3 runs from the conserved cysteine through the conserved F or W. The D gene is left open where the match is weak. Clone sizes are given selectively: once, few, many, or a class where the clone is expanded.

clone size: -; V gene: TRBV29-1; J gene: TRBJ1-2; D gene: -; CDR3 DNA: TGCAGCGTTGAAGAGGAACAGGGTGGTGGCTACACCTTC; CDR3 protein: CSVEEEQGGGYTF
clone size: few; V gene: TRBV28; J gene: TRBJ1-1; D gene: TRBD1; CDR3 DNA: TGTGCCAGCAGTTGGGACAGGGAGAACACTGAAGCTTTCTTT; CDR3 protein: CASSWDRENTEAFF
clone size: -; V gene: TRBV18; J gene: TRBJ1-3; D gene: -; CDR3 DNA: TGTGCCAGCTCTTCAGGACAGACCTCTGGAAACACCATATATTTT; CDR3 protein: CASSSGQTSGNTIYF
clone size: -; V gene: TRBV6-5; J gene: TRBJ1-1; D gene: -; CDR3 DNA: TGTGCCAGCAGTCTCGCGGGGGGCATGAACACTGAAGCTTTCTTT; CDR3 protein: CASSLAGGMNTEAFF
clone size: -; V gene: TRBV5-4; J gene: TRBJ1-1; D gene: -; CDR3 DNA: TGTGCCAGCATCGGGGTTGGGGGCGGCTCTGAAGCTTTCTTT; CDR3 protein: CASIGVGGGSEAFF
clone size: -; V gene: TRBV5-4; J gene: TRBJ1-1; D gene: TRBD1; CDR3 DNA: TGTGCCAGCAGCCCAGGACAGGGAAGATCTGAAGCTTTCTTT; CDR3 protein: CASSPGQGRSEAFF
clone size: -; V gene: TRBV5-1; J gene: TRBJ1-1; D gene: -; CDR3 DNA: TGCGCCAGCAGCGACAGGAACGGGCGCGGTGAAGCTTTCTTT; CDR3 protein: CASSDRNGRGEAFF
clone size: -; V gene: TRBV5-6; J gene: TRBJ1-1; D gene: -; CDR3 DNA: TGTGCCAGCAGCTTGGCTGGGGGCAGCTCTGAAGCTTTCTTT; CDR3 protein: CASSLAGGSSEAFF
clone size: -; V gene: TRBV2; J gene: TRBJ2-2; D gene: -; CDR3 DNA: TGTGCCAGCAGTGTCATCAGACTAGCCGGGGAGCTGTTTTTT; CDR3 protein: CASSVIRLAGELFF
clone size: -; V gene: TRBV7-9; J gene: TRBJ2-5; D gene: TRBD2; CDR3 DNA: TGTGCCAGCAGCCCCCGGACTAGTAAAGAGACCCAGTACTTC; CDR3 protein: CASSPRTSKETQYF
clone size: -; V gene: TRBV5-1; J gene: TRBJ1-1; D gene: -; CDR3 DNA: TGCGCCAGCAGCCCGGGTGAGGGGAGGAAAGCTTTCTTT; CDR3 protein: CASSPGEGRKAFF
clone size: -; V gene: TRBV6-1; J gene: TRBJ2-5; D gene: -; CDR3 DNA: TGTGCCAGCAGTGAAATCCCGGGAGCGGCAGAGACCCAGTACTTC; CDR3 protein: CASSEIPGAAETQYF
clone size: -; V gene: TRBV15; J gene: TRBJ2-7; D gene: -; CDR3 DNA: TGTGCCACCAGCAGAGGCGGGGATCTTACCTACGAGCAGTACTTC; CDR3 protein: CATSRGGDLTYEQYF
clone size: -; V gene: TRBV19; J gene: TRBJ1-3; D gene: -; CDR3 DNA: TGTGCCAGTAGTATGTCTGCGGGGCTCCTCTCTGGAAACACCATATATTTT; CDR3 protein: CASSMSAGLLSGNTIYF
clone size: few; V gene: TRBV2; J gene: TRBJ1-1; D gene: TRBD1; CDR3 DNA: TGTGCCAGCAGCGCGGGACAGGGTTGGACTGAAGCTTTCTTT; CDR3 protein: CASSAGQGWTEAFF
clone size: -; V gene: TRBV27; J gene: TRBJ1-5; D gene: TRBD1; CDR3 DNA: TGTGCCAGCCGGACAGGGGGGACCCAGCCCCAGCATTTT; CDR3 protein: CASRTGGTQPQHF
clone size: once; V gene: TRBV5-5; J gene: TRBJ1-1; D gene: -; CDR3 DNA: TGTGCCAGCAGCTTGGTTTCAGCCCTAGCGGGCACTGAAGCTTTCTTT; CDR3 protein: CASSLVSALAGTEAFF
clone size: -; V gene: TRBV4-2; J gene: TRBJ2-3; D gene: -; CDR3 DNA: TGTGCCAGCAGCCAAGATTTGCGCACCACAGATACGCAGTATTTT; CDR3 protein: CASSQDLRTTDTQYF
clone size: few; V gene: TRBV7-9; J gene: TRBJ1-1; D gene: -; CDR3 DNA: TGTGCCAGCAGCTCCCAGGGCAGGGACACTGAAGCTTTCTTT; CDR3 protein: CASSSQGRDTEAFF
clone size: -; V gene: TRBV5-1; J gene: TRBJ2-1; D gene: TRBD2; CDR3 DNA: TGCGCCAGCAGCTTGTTGGGGACTAGCGGGAGGGGGACCTACAATGAGCAGTTCTTC; CDR3 protein: CASSLLGTSGRGTYNEQFF
clone size: -; V gene: TRBV5-5; J gene: TRBJ1-5; D gene: -; CDR3 DNA: TGTGCCAGCAGCTTGTCTTACAGACAGAGTCAGCCCCAGCATTTT; CDR3 protein: CASSLSYRQSQPQHF
clone size: -; V gene: TRBV28; J gene: TRBJ2-1; D gene: -; CDR3 DNA: TGTGCCAGCACCTCGAGGCGCTACAATGAGCAGTTCTTC; CDR3 protein: CASTSRRYNEQFF
clone size: -; V gene: TRBV5-4; J gene: TRBJ1-1; D gene: TRBD1; CDR3 DNA: TGTGCCAGCAGCGTGGGACAGCCGAACACTGAAGCTTTCTTT; CDR3 protein: CASSVGQPNTEAFF
clone size: few; V gene: TRBV7-2; J gene: TRBJ1-1; D gene: -; CDR3 DNA: TGTGCCAGCAGCTACGGGAACACTGAAGCTTTCTTT; CDR3 protein: CASSYGNTEAFF
clone size: -; V gene: TRBV28; J gene: TRBJ1-1; D gene: TRBD1; CDR3 DNA: TGTGCCGGAAACCGACAGGGAATAAACACTGAAGCTTTCTTT; CDR3 protein: CAGNRQGINTEAFF
clone size: -; V gene: TRBV7-2; J gene: TRBJ1-4; D gene: -; CDR3 DNA: TGTGCCAGCAGCTTAAGAGGACAGTTAACTAATGAAAAACTGTTTTTT; CDR3 protein: CASSLRGQLTNEKLFF
clone size: -; V gene: TRBV27; J gene: TRBJ2-3; D gene: -; CDR3 DNA: TGTGCCAGCAGTATGACGCGGGGTCGCACAGATACGCAGTATTTT; CDR3 protein: CASSMTRGRTDTQYF
clone size: -; V gene: TRBV6-1; J gene: TRBJ2-7; D gene: TRBD1; CDR3 DNA: TGTGCCAGCAGCTCTCGGGACAGGGGGGATTGGGAGCAGTACTTC; CDR3 protein: CASSSRDRGDWEQYF
clone size: -; V gene: TRBV7-3; J gene: TRBJ2-1; D gene: TRBD2; CDR3 DNA: TGTGCCAGCAGCCCCAGGGCTAGCGGGAAGGATGAGCAGTTCTTC; CDR3 protein: CASSPRASGKDEQFF
clone size: -; V gene: TRBV6-6; J gene: TRBJ1-2; D gene: TRBD1; CDR3 DNA: TGTGCCAGCAGACCCGGACAGGGGCGAGGCTACACCTTC; CDR3 protein: CASRPGQGRGYTF
clone size: -; V gene: TRBV6-5; J gene: TRBJ2-5; D gene: TRBD2; CDR3 DNA: TGTGCCAGCAGGCGGACTAGCGGGGGGAAAGAGACCCAGTACTTC; CDR3 protein: CASRRTSGGKETQYF
clone size: -; V gene: TRBV5-1; J gene: TRBJ1-1; D gene: TRBD1; CDR3 DNA: TGCGCCAGCAGCTCCATGACAGGGAAAAACACTGAAGCTTTCTTT; CDR3 protein: CASSSMTGKNTEAFF
clone size: -; V gene: TRBV9; J gene: TRBJ1-2; D gene: -; CDR3 DNA: TGTGCCAGCAGCGTAGACAGGGCCTACTATGGCTACACCTTC; CDR3 protein: CASSVDRAYYGYTF
clone size: -; V gene: TRBV7-2; J gene: TRBJ2-5; D gene: -; CDR3 DNA: TGTGCCAGCAGCCGACCGCCCCCAGGAGAGACCCAGTACTTC; CDR3 protein: CASSRPPPGETQYF
clone size: -; V gene: TRBV6-1; J gene: TRBJ1-1; D gene: TRBD1; CDR3 DNA: TGTGCCAGCAGTGCGACCACAGGGGGGGGGACTGAAGCTTTCTTT; CDR3 protein: CASSATTGGGTEAFF
clone size: -; V gene: TRBV9; J gene: TRBJ2-1; D gene: TRBD1; CDR3 DNA: TGTGCCAGCAGCTTGGGACAGGGGTTCAATGAGCAGTTCTTC; CDR3 protein: CASSLGQGFNEQFF
clone size: -; V gene: TRBV18; J gene: TRBJ2-2; D gene: -; CDR3 DNA: TGTGCCAGCTCACCTCGACTAGAGGGGACCGGGGAGCTGTTTTTT; CDR3 protein: CASSPRLEGTGELFF
clone size: few; V gene: TRBV7-9; J gene: TRBJ2-3; D gene: -; CDR3 DNA: TGTGCCAGCAGTCAAACAGATACGCAGTATTTT; CDR3 protein: CASSQTDTQYF
clone size: -; V gene: TRBV7-9; J gene: TRBJ1-3; D gene: -; CDR3 DNA: TGTGCCAGCAGCTTAGCCAGTACACGAAACACCATATATTTT; CDR3 protein: CASSLASTRNTIYF